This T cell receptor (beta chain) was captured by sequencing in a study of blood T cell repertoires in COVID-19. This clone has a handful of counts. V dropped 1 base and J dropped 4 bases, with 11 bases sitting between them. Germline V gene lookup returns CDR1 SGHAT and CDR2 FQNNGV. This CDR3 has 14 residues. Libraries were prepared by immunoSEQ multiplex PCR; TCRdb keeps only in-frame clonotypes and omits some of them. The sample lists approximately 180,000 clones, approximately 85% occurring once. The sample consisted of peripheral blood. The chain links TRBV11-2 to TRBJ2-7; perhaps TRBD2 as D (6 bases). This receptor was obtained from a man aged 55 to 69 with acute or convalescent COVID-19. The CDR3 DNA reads TGTGCCAGCAGCTTAGCGGGAGTCTTATACGAGCAGTACTTC. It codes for CASSLAGVLYEQYF.